This T cell receptor beta chain was recorded in a study of T cells in Graves' hyperthyroidism and ophthalmopathy. This CDR3 contains 14 residues. V shed 7 bases, J shed 1 base, and the junction held 5 bases outside the gene matches. Germline V gene lookup returns CDR1 LNHNV and CDR2 YYDKDF (reference sequence). Study findings and constraints: Most thyroid clonotypes expanded above 0.001 appeared in blood too. In validation, the model predicted ophthalmopathy. These predictions came a median roughly 6 months before onset. A model using 13 V-J features told ophthalmopathy apart from stable hyperthyroidism.

RNA transcripts gave rise to amplified TCR beta CDR3 regions. An initial round of RT-PCR targeting the TCR CDR3 relied on the HTBI primer set. In TCRdb, the multiplex PCR reads were re-called with MiXCR into one record per CDR3 protein. The data contain hundreds of thousands of distinct CDR3 sequences, about 45% of them singletons. This clonotype has ten or more counts. The antigen is undetermined. The chain employs TRBV15 and TRBJ1-1, with 8 bases that match TRBD1. Sequenced input: peripheral blood or thyroid tissue (not recorded which). This receptor was taken from an adult man with Graves' disease, either hyperthyroidism or ophthalmopathy (not recorded which). In DNA form, the CDR3 reads TGTGCCACCACCTCGGACAGGGAGAACACTGAAGCTTTCTTT. Its translation is CATTSDRENTEAFF. The whole variable domain, filled in from reference TRBV15 and TRBJ1-1, reads DAMVIQNPRYQVTQFGKPVTLSCSQTLNHNVMYWYQQKSSQAPKLLFHYYDKDFNNEADTPDNFQSRRPNTSFCFLDIRSPGLGDTAMYLCATTSDRENTEAFFGQGTRLTVV.